A single sample gave rise to the 10 T cell receptor beta chains below, sequenced in a study of spatial heterogeneity in lung cancer. Time point reported: blood at routine non-recurrence follow-up after resection. Extraction of whole RNA from tumor, nontumor lung or frozen PBMC preceded unsorted sequencing. TCRdb independently ran MiXCR on the 5' RACE reads; one entry per CDR3 protein. The sample lists around 30,000 distinct CDR3 sequences, 4.5% to 7.5% occurring once. Sequencing was performed on PBMCs, taken at follow-up. The receptors here all came from a male donor with early-stage non-small cell lung cancer.

This clonotype was found a few times. The rearrangement uses TRBV6-2 or TRBV6-3 and TRBJ2-7; 8 bases match TRBD1. CDR3 length: 14 amino acids. V lost 2 bases, J lost 2 bases, and 2 bases stayed unmatched. Germline-derived CDR1 and CDR2 are MNHEY and SVGEGT. CDR3 amino acids: CASSYDRGAYEQYV. The CDR3, as DNA: TGTGCCAGCAGTTACGACAGGGGAGCCTACGAGCAGTACGTC.

The chain has TRBV20-1 and TRBJ2-7, with 9 bases lining up with TRBD2. V lost 5 bases to trimming and J lost 4 bases; unmatched junction nucleotides: 6. CDR1 and CDR2 (germline): DFQATT, SNEGSKA (reference sequence). This CDR3 is built from 13 residues. CDR3 region: CSAERGEVYEQYF. The CDR3 DNA follows: TGCAGTGCTGAGCGGGGGGAAGTGTACGAGCAGTACTTC.

This clonotype was detected only a few times. The chain employs TRBV4-3 and TRBJ2-7; D is undetermined. The CDR3 totals 15 residues. Germline CDR1 LGHNA, CDR2 YSLEER. Trimming removed 2 bases from V and 0 bases from J, with 11 bases in between. CDR3 region: CASSQRAILSYEQYV. DNA of the CDR3: TGCGCCAGCAGCCAAAGGGCAATACTCTCCTACGAGCAGTACGTC.

This clonotype was detected many times. This sequence joins TRBV18 and TRBJ1-6; 8 bases align to TRBD1. The germline V gene encodes CDR1 KGHSH and CDR2 LQKENI. The CDR3 spans 14 residues. The V gene end was trimmed by 6 bases and the J gene end by 10 bases; junction bases not matched to a gene: 8. The CDR3 protein is CASSQDRGGSPLHF. DNA for the CDR3: TGTGCCAGCTCCCAAGACAGGGGAGGGTCACCCCTCCACTTT. Looking up the rest from reference TRBV18 and TRBJ1-6 gives the full variable domain: NAGVMQNPRHLVRRRGQEARLRCSPMKGHSHVYWYRQLPEEGLKFMVYLQKENIIDESGMPKERFSAEFPKEGPSILRIQQVVRGDSAAYFCASSQDRGGSPLHFGNGTRLTVT.

This clonotype occurred many times. The gene calls are TRBV20-1 and TRBJ1-2, with D hard to call. The CDR3 consists of 14 residues. Trimming removed 0 bases from V and 4 bases from J, with 12 bases in between. CDR1 and CDR2 from the germline V gene are DFQATT and SNEGSKA (reference sequence). The CDR3 region has the DNA TGCAGTGCTAGAGATCTGGAGCTAATCTATGGCTACACCTTC. This sequence encodes CSARDLELIYGYTF.

This clonotype turned up a few times. The chain combines TRBV5-1 with TRBJ2-7, with 7 bases that match TRBD1. The germline CDR1 and CDR2 sequences are SGHRS and YFSETQ. V was pared by 4 bases and J by 2 bases, with 9 bases of the junction left unmatched. This CDR3 is 15 amino acids long. The DNA of the CDR3 is TGCGCCAGCAGCACCGGGACAGCGGATGCCTACGAGCAGTACTTC. Encoded protein: CASSTGTADAYEQYF.

This clonotype was recorded many times. The genes are TRBV14 and TRBJ2-4, with 8 bases that match TRBD2. The CDR3 extends over 17 amino acids. Germline V gene lookup returns CDR1 SGHDN and CDR2 FVKESK. Trimming removed 0 bases from V and 2 bases from J; junction bases left unmatched: 6. The CDR3 protein is CASSQDSGAGTKNIQYF. For the CDR3, the DNA is TGTGCCAGCAGCCAAGATAGCGGGGCCGGAACCAAAAACATTCAGTACTTC. Looking up the rest from reference TRBV14 and TRBJ2-4 gives the full variable domain: EAGVTQFPSHSVIEKGQTVTLRCDPISGHDNLYWYRRVMGKEIKFLLHFVKESKQDESGMPNNRFLAERTGGTYSTLKVQPAELEDSGVYFCASSQDSGAGTKNIQYFGAGTRLSVL.

This clonotype was counted many times. The chain uses TRBV10-3 and TRBJ2-5, with a tentative D call TRBD2 (5 bases). The germline gives CDR1 ENHRY, CDR2 SYGVKD. The CDR3 has 13 amino acids. V was pared by 3 bases and J by 2 bases, with 7 bases between. CDR3 DNA: TGTGCCATCAGTGAACGGGATCAAGAGACCCAGTACTTC. Translated, it gives CAISERDQETQYF.

The CDR3 DNA reads as TGTGCCAGCAGCTCCTTAGCGGGGGTAAGCACAGATACGCAGTATTTT. As protein: CASSSLAGVSTDTQYF. This chain joins TRBV11-1 and TRBJ2-3; TRBD2 matches 9 bases. Germline V lookup: CDR1 SGHAT, CDR2 FQDESV (reference sequence). This CDR3 contains 16 residues. V lost 4 bases to trimming and J lost 0 bases; unmatched junction nucleotides: 5.

The rearrangement uses TRBV27 and TRBJ1-6; D might be TRBD1 (5 bases). The CDR3 contains 16 residues. V dropped 6 bases and J dropped 2 bases, with 14 bases sitting between them. Germline V gene lookup returns CDR1 MNHEY and CDR2 SMNVEV (reference sequence). CDR3 nucleotides: TGTGCCAGCAGGCAGGGCCTAGGTACCTATAATTCACCCCTCCACTTT. Amino acid sequence: CASRQGLGTYNSPLHF.